This is a list of T cell receptor beta chains from one sample in a study of blood T cell repertoires in COVID-19. Data came from immunoSEQ multiplex PCR; TCRdb stores just in-frame clones and leaves some out. The table has some 100,000 clones, roughly 86% seen once. Material for sequencing was peripheral blood. The receptors shown here come from a man aged 45 to 65 with acute or convalescent COVID-19. The CDR3 runs from the conserved cysteine through the conserved F or W.

>TRBJ2-1|TRBV19
CASRDAGSGRVNEQFF
>TRBJ2-1|TRBV1
CTSSQEGREGSHEQFF
>TRBJ1-1|TRBV5-1
CASSYTGRDEAFF
>TRBJ1-1|TRBV29-1
CSAFGSTEAFF
>TRBJ1-2|TRBV5-4
CASSTGQGPSYGYTF
>TRBJ2-3|TRBV7-9
CASSSGLAEPTDTQYF
>TRBJ2-1|TRBV6-5
CASSYSWTADNNEQFF
>TRBJ2-3|TRBV7-2
CASSLLGGSGGNTDTQYF
>TRBJ2-5|TRBV25-1
CASRTSGSYQETQYF
>TRBJ2-3|TRBV5-1
CASSLVTSGKGGTDTQYF
>TRBJ2-7|TRBV5-1
CASSLTGTSPYYEQYF
>TRBJ2-1|TRBV4-2
CASSQGSGGAEQFF
>TRBJ1-1|TRBV7-9
CASSLVSGLNEAFF
>TRBJ2-6|TRBV27
CASSLGGTPGANVLTF
>TRBJ2-7|TRBV5-4
CASSPAKGLAGNEQYF
>TRBJ2-3|TRBV18
CASSPRTSGTKSDTQYF
>TRBJ2-1|TRBV9
CASSDRSTSGSYNEQFF
>TRBJ2-2|TRBV7-2
CASSLGSTVAGELFF
>TRBJ1-1|TRBV18
CASSAAAKNTEAFF
>TRBJ1-4|TRBV9
CASSVRGGEKLFF
>TRBJ2-5|TRBV12-5
CASAGADETQYF
>TRBJ1-4|TRBV6-5
CASRDSEKLFF
>TRBJ2-1|TRBV2
CASSDSRNLNEQFF
>TRBJ1-1|TRBV5-8
CASSPPPVGRMAFF
>TRBJ2-7|TRBV13
CASSLEEGGYEQYF
>TRBJ1-3|TRBV6-5
CASSYSGSGNTIYF
>TRBJ1-5|TRBV5-8
CASSLYGQPQHF
>TRBJ1-5|TRBV2
CASSEPTYGNQPQHF
>TRBJ1-6|TRBV19
CASSIASQVKNSPLHF
>TRBJ2-7|TRBV5-5
CASGQGLGEQYF
>TRBJ2-6|TRBV5-8
CASSLGLIGSGANVLTF
>TRBJ2-3|TRBV5-1
CASSFQGTPDTQYF
>TRBJ2-3|TRBV4-1
CASSLQQGAGTDTQYF
>TRBJ2-1|TRBV30
CAWSRGLADNEQFF
>TRBJ1-6|TRBV6-5
CASSTGGSPLHF
>TRBJ1-2|TRBV28
CASSLGQVYGYTF
>TRBJ1-5|TRBV4-1
CASSQASGVGQPQHF